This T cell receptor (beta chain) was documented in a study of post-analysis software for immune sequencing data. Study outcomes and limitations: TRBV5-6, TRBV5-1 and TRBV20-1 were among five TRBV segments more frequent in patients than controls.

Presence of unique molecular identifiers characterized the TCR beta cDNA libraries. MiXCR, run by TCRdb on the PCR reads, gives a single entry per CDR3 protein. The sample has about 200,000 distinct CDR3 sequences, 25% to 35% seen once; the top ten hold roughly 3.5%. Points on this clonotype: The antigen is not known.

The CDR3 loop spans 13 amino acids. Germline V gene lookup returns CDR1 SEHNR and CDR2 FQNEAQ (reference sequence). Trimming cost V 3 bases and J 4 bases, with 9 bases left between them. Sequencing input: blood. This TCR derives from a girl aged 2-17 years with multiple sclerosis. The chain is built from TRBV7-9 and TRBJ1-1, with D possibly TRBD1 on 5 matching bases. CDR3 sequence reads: CASSFGGITEAFF. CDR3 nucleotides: TGTGCCAGCAGCTTCGGGGGAATCACTGAAGCTTTCTTT.